The TCR beta chain under discussion was sequenced for a study of identical twins. General study results and limits: The conclusions drew on cross-sectional statistical analysis instead of tracking the same donors. Insertions ran lower in abundant cord blood beta clonotypes, though not in memory repertoires.

TCRdb reprocessed the 5' RACE reads via MiXCR and lists one record per CDR3 protein. The sample consists of 500,000 to 650,000 distinct CDR3 sequences, about 20% of them appearing once. This clonotype was observed a few times. Its antigen is as yet unknown. The same sample was also studied in work on yellow fever vaccine responses in identical twins.

Sequenced sample: CD4+ T cells sorted from blood. The receptor was derived from a young woman in good health.

The CDR3 spells CASSGQQGTEAFF. CDR3 bases: TGCGCCAGTAGCGGACAACAGGGAACTGAAGCTTTCTTT. The gene calls are TRBV10-1 and TRBJ1-1, with D perhaps TRBD1 (6 bases). Germline V gene lookup returns CDR1 WNHNN and CDR2 SYGVQD (reference sequence). The V end lost 9 bases, the J end lost 5 bases, and 16 bases lay between the germline ends. The CDR3 has 13 residues.